This TCR beta chain was sequenced for a study of blood T cell repertoires in COVID-19. The overall study: From T cells, B-cell-depleted T cells, or PBMCs came the material, which was cDNA or gDNA.

CDR1 is KGHDR, CDR2 SFDVKD, per germline. With V trimmed by 3 bases and J by 3 bases, 1 base remained unmatched. This CDR3 spans 14 amino acids. Seattle researchers signed up patients amid active infection and tracked them longitudinally. In the source study's methods: Amplification with reference gene primers provided the estimates of nucleated cell counts. The method was immunoSEQ multiplex PCR; TCRdb's version includes in-frame clones alone and lacks a portion of them. Clone size and V and J calls were adopted from that table, with D and trimming inferred from the DNA. The sample contains around 120,000 clones, around 90% of which appear only once.

The rearrangement uses TRBV24-1 and TRBJ2-7; TRBD2 agrees at 10 bases. The sequence was collected from a man between 60 and 70 years old with COVID-19, enrolled during active disease. Sequencing was performed on peripheral blood. The CDR3 protein is CATSDPSGSYEQYF. The CDR3 coding sequence is TGTGCCACCAGTGATCCTAGCGGGAGCTACGAGCAGTACTTC.